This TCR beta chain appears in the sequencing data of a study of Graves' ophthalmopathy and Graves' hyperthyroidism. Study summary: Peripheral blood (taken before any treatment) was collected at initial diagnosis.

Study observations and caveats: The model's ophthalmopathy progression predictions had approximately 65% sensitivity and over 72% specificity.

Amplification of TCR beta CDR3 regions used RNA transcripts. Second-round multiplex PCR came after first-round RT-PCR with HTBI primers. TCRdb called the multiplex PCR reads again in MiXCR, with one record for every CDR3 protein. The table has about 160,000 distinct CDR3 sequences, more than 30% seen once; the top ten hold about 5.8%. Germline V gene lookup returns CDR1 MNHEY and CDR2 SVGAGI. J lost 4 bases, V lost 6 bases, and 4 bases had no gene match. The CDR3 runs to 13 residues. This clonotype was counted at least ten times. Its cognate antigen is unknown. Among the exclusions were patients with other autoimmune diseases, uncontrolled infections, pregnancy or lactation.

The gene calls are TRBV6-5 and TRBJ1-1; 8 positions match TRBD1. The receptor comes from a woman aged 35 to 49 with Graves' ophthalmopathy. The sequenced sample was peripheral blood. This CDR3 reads CASRPQGVTEAFF. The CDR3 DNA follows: TGTGCCAGCAGACCACAGGGGGTCACTGAAGCTTTCTTT.